The rows below give T cell receptor beta chains drawn from one sample of a study of OX40 agonist ivuxolimab in advanced cancers. Sequenced by immunoSEQ multiplex PCR; TCRdb stores in-frame clones only, minus some. Among roughly 80,000 clones listed, over 75% were seen once. This specimen consisted of CD4+ or CD8+ T cells sorted from blood, obtained in a trial of the OX40 agonist ivuxolimab. These receptors came from an adult with an advanced solid tumor such as melanoma, head and neck, liver or kidney cancer. Both conserved end residues are part of each CDR3. A D gene is named only where the DNA matches it firmly.

CDR3 length,V gene,J gene,D gene,CDR3 DNA,CDR3 protein
16,TRBV19,TRBJ1-5,NA,TGTGCCAGTAGCATTCGGGGGGAATTAAGCAATCAGCCCCAGCATTTT,CASSIRGELSNQPQHF
13,TRBV6-1,TRBJ2-4,NA,TGTGCCAGCAGTGAAGGGTTGCAAGGCATTCAGTACTTC,CASSEGLQGIQYF
16,TRBV18,TRBJ2-2,TRBD1,TGTGCCAGCTCACCGGGACAGGCAATGGGGACCGGGGAGCTGTTTTTT,CASSPGQAMGTGELFF
15,TRBV9,TRBJ1-1,NA,TGTGCCAGCAGCGCCCTCCCGAGGGGGGTCACTGAAGCTTTCTTT,CASSALPRGVTEAFF
12,TRBV11-3,TRBJ1-2,NA,TGTGCCAGCAGCTTATATCGGGGGAGCTACACCTTC,CASSLYRGSYTF
15,TRBV5-1,TRBJ1-2,TRBD1,TGCGCCAGCAGCCCCCGACAGGGGACTAACTATGGCTACACCTTC,CASSPRQGTNYGYTF
13,TRBV11-2,TRBJ2-1,NA,TGTGCCAGCAGCTTAGATGGGACCGGGCGGGAGTTCTTC,CASSLDGTGREFF
14,TRBV19,TRBJ1-1,NA,TGTGCCAGTAGTCCCTGGGTCCCGAACACTGAAGCTTTCTTT,CASSPWVPNTEAFF
14,TRBV28,TRBJ1-2,NA,TGTGCCAGCACTAACTTCCAGGGGTTCTATGGCTACACCTTC,CASTNFQGFYGYTF
14,TRBV10-1,TRBJ2-1,NA,TGCGCCAGCAGAAAGGACAGCTCCTACAATGAGCAGTTCTTC,CASRKDSSYNEQFF